Shown below are 5 T cell receptor beta chains from a single sample sequenced in a study of human T cells and chemical hapten exposure (dated by TCRdb to the early 2020s). Preparation of the library involved RACE. TCRdb lists the instrument as NextSeq 500. Using fastp trimming at Q25 and MiXCR clonotype assembly, TCRdb reanalyzed the public sequencing data and kept in-frame beta chains. Duplicate CDR3 protein sequences are folded into a single record with the most common DNA and genes. This sample gives some 50,000 distinct CDR3 sequences in total; about a tenth of them show up just once. Clones ranked in the top ten supply roughly 15% of the sample. This sample's time point label indicates: patch test 1, 2 weeks after DPC sensitization. This specimen's treatment or condition label, per the study, means: therapeutic diphenylcyclopropenone sensitization with weekly scalp DPC. The material sequenced was whole blood, taken in connection with sensitization to the hapten diphenylcyclopropenone (DPC). The receptors come from a woman aged 40-49 years with alopecia areata. Some clones in this sample may be carry-over from other donors' samples.

This clonotype was observed many times. The chain couples TRBV12-3 or TRBV12-4 to TRBJ1-5; D may be TRBD1 (6 bases). Between the trimmed V and J ends, which lost 8 bases and 6 bases, there was a span of 14 bases. The CDR3 extends over 13 amino acids. The CDR3 DNA reads TGTGCCAGCCGGAGGGGGGGACCTCAGCCCCAGCATTTT. Protein sequence: CASRRGGPQPQHF.

The table lists this clonotype with many counts. The gene calls are TRBV27 and TRBJ2-6; D is uncertain. The V end was cut by 6 bases, the J end by 0 bases, with 18 bases between. The germline V gene has CDR1 MNHEY and CDR2 SMNVEV (reference sequence). The CDR3 is made up of 18 amino acids. The CDR3: CASRKVGFDPSGANVLTF. The CDR3 bases are TGTGCCAGCAGAAAAGTGGGTTTCGACCCCTCTGGGGCCAACGTCCTGACTTTC.

In this sample, this clonotype turned up many times. The chain combines TRBV28 with TRBJ1-1; maybe TRBD1 (5 bases). The CDR3 is 11 residues long. CDR1 is MDHEN, CDR2 SYDVKM, per germline. V was pared by 7 bases and J by 7 bases, with 10 bases between. CDR3: CASKGQGEAFF. DNA of the CDR3: TGTGCCAGCAAGGGGCAGGGTGAAGCTTTCTTT.

This chain uses TRBV6-1 with TRBJ2-4; 8 nucleotides agree with TRBD1. CDR3 length equals 17 residues. Germline V lookup: CDR1 MNHNS, CDR2 SASEGT. The J segment lost 0 bases and the V segment lost 4 bases, leaving 8 bases of the junction unmatched. The CDR3 DNA sequence: TGTGCCAGCAGTGGCCTGACAGGGGCACTAGCCAAAAACATTCAGTACTTC. Encoded protein: CASSGLTGALAKNIQYF.

This clonotype was found a few times. This rearrangement joins TRBV4-1 to TRBJ1-1; D is uncertain. The CDR3 totals 16 residues. The ends were cut back, 0 bases at V and 1 base at J, with 12 bases in the middle. The V gene's germline CDR1 is MGHRA and CDR2 YSYEKL. The CDR3 is CASSQEVGRRNTEAFF. The CDR3 DNA is TGCGCCAGCAGCCAAGAGGTAGGACGGAGGAACACTGAAGCTTTCTTT.